This TCR beta chain came from a study of T cell responses to AZD1222 COVID-19 vaccine. The CDR3 consists of 15 residues. V lost 2 bases, J lost 5 bases, and 4 bases stayed unmatched. In germline, CDR1 is SGHRS, CDR2 YFSETQ. This clone appeared once. Its target is not known. The table came from immunoSEQ multiplex PCR; TCRdb's copy has only in-frame clones and leaves some out. There are 100,000 to 120,000 clones in the sample; about 85% occur only once, and approximately 3.5% lies in the top ten. General observations from the study: Increases in Spike-specific TCR breadth and depth were seen after two AZD1222 doses. Clonal diversity was possibly underestimated, and the donors were mostly white British, with more females. Vaccine-associated CD4 TCRs spanned spike, dominant at 160-218 and 743-854.

V usage is TRBV5-1 and J usage is TRBJ2-3; 11 bases are a match to TRBD2. The starting material was peripheral blood, obtained on day 0 of AZD1222 vaccination. The sequence was collected from an adult in good health. The CDR3 nucleotides are TGCGCCAGCAGCTTAGGGACTAGCGGTAGAGATACGCAGTATTTT. Encoded protein: CASSLGTSGRDTQYF.